The clone carrying this TCR beta chain was recorded at least ten times. The antigen is unknown. Using unique molecular identifiers, the investigators prepared the TCRbeta library. TCRdb processed the PCR reads anew with MiXCR; each CDR3 protein has one entry. The repertoire holds about 160,000 distinct CDR3 sequences, with around 10% as singletons. This entry belongs to a study of T-cell reconstitution after alpha-beta-depleted transplantation in children. Study observations and caveats: Newly generated T cells supplied most T-cell counts and diversity one year post-transplant. Approximately two months post-transplant, alpha-beta T cells reportedly originated from several hundred expanded graft clones.

The receptor was isolated from a boy between 2 and 10 years old with acute myeloid leukemia, due to receive a stem cell transplant. Sample: PBMCs, taken before TCRalphabeta/CD19-depleted stem cell transplant.

CDR3 in DNA: TGTGCCAGCAGCTTAGCGGCAGGGGGGACTCAAGAGACCCAGTACTTC. It encodes CASSLAAGGTQETQYF. The chain carries TRBV7-2 and TRBJ2-5, with D perhaps matching TRBD1 (7 bases). V was clipped by 0 bases and J by 2 bases, with 13 bases between them. In germline, CDR1 is SGHTA, CDR2 FQGNSA. The CDR3 is made up of 16 amino acids.